This TCR beta chain was documented in a study of cytomegalovirus exposure and HLA in healthy donors. Vbeta (60) and Jbeta (13) primers were used in the PCR. TCRdb's copy holds only in-frame clones and misses some; the assay was immunoSEQ multiplex PCR. Seen here are 150,000 to 200,000 clones, roughly four fifths observed once, and the top ten hold roughly 1.6%. The germline gives CDR1 SGHAT, CDR2 FQNNGV. Germline trimming cut 1 base from V and 5 bases from J; bases unmatched to any gene: 3. This CDR3 has 14 amino acids. This TCR was recovered from a woman aged 18-35 years in good health and CMV-seronegative. V and J are TRBV11-2 and TRBJ2-5, with 8 bases lining up with TRBD1. Sequencing used PBMCs. The CDR3 is CASSLGQGSETQYF. The CDR3 DNA follows: TGTGCCAGCAGCTTAGGACAGGGGAGTGAGACCCAGTACTTC.